One and the same sample provided the 31 T cell receptor beta chains below, sequenced in a study of T cell repertoires in cytomegalovirus infection. TCRdb processed the reads anew with MiXCR; each CDR3 protein has one entry. The sample lists about 360,000 distinct CDR3 sequences; roughly 18% were seen once. Source material: PBMCs. The receptor source for this set is a human donor in good health (CMV status not recorded). Some clones in this sample may be carry-over from other donors' samples.

The gene calls are TRBV11-2 and TRBJ2-5, with a tentative D call TRBD1 (6 bases). Deletions cut 0 bases from V and 5 bases from J, with 10 bases between. Per the germline V gene, CDR1 is SGHAT and CDR2 is FQNNGV. This CDR3 comprises 14 residues. The CDR3 loop is CASSLEAGDETQYF. The DNA of the CDR3 is TGTGCCAGCAGCTTAGAGGCAGGGGACGAGACCCAGTACTTC. Together with reference TRBV11-2 and TRBJ2-5, the CDR3 gives the full variable domain: EAGVAQSPRYKIIEKRQSVAFWCNPISGHATLYWYQQILGQGPKLLIQFQNNGVVDDSQLPKDRFSAERLKGVDSTLKIQPAKLEDSAVYLCASSLEAGDETQYFGPGTRLLVL.

In this sample, this clonotype turned up a few times. J is TRBJ1-2 and V is TRBV29-1; the D gene is possibly TRBD1 (6 bases). The CDR3 has 11 amino acids. The V and J ends lost 7 bases and 8 bases respectively, with 14 bases between them. The V gene's germline CDR1 is SQVTM and CDR2 ANQGSEA. The CDR3 region is CSAGLQGGYTF. CDR3 in DNA: TGCAGCGCCGGACTCCAGGGGGGCTACACCTTC.

This chain uses TRBV28 with TRBJ2-1, with 11 bases fitting TRBD2. The V gene end was trimmed by 3 bases and the J gene end by 5 bases; junction bases not matched to a gene: 12. CDR3 size: 18 residues. CDR1 is MDHEN and CDR2 is SYDVKM in the germline V gene. CDR3 amino acids: CASSLPGTSGSRDNEQFF. The CDR3 DNA follows: TGTGCCAGCAGTTTGCCCGGGACTAGCGGTAGCAGGGACAATGAGCAGTTCTTC.

The chain couples TRBV6-6 to TRBJ1-5, with D hard to call. This CDR3 comprises 15 residues. Germline V gene sequence: CDR1 MNHNY, CDR2 SVGAGI (reference sequence). The germline V and J ends were trimmed by 2 bases and 2 bases, with 10 bases remaining between them. The CDR3 loop reads CASSYTDVGNQPQHF. The CDR3 nucleotides are TGTGCCAGCAGTTACACTGACGTAGGCAATCAGCCCCAGCATTTT.

This clonotype has a handful of counts. The chain is built from TRBV7-2 and TRBJ1-5; D remains ambiguous. The CDR3 sequence is 17 residues long. Per germline, CDR1 SGHTA and CDR2 FQGNSA. Trimming shortened V by 4 bases and J by 0 bases, and 16 bases separated the two germline ends. DNA for the CDR3: TGTGCCAGCAGCTCATATCCGGGCTCCCATAGCAATCAGCCCCAGCATTTT. Residues: CASSSYPGSHSNQPQHF.

This chain connects TRBV5-1 to TRBJ1-1; 7 bases agree with TRBD1. Germline CDR1 and CDR2: SGHRS and YFSETQ. J was trimmed by 3 bases and V by 1 base; bases with no gene match: 6. This CDR3 comprises 15 residues. CDR3 amino acids: CASSLRPGGDTEAFF. The CDR3 DNA reads as TGCGCCAGCAGCTTGAGGCCAGGGGGGGACACTGAAGCTTTCTTT.

J is TRBJ1-2 and V is TRBV5-4; the D is unclear. The CDR3 runs 14 residues. Trimming shortened V by 0 bases and J by 3 bases, and 9 bases separated the two germline ends. Germline assignment: CDR1 SGHNT and CDR2 YYREEE (reference sequence). The CDR3, as DNA: TGTGCCAGCAGCTTGGGGGCATCCGACTATGGCTACACCTTC. Translated, it gives CASSLGASDYGYTF.

This chain joins TRBV7-2 and TRBJ2-5; TRBD1 aligns across 10 bases. Germline-derived CDR1 and CDR2 are SGHTA and FQGNSA. The V segment lost 5 bases and the J segment 5 bases; nucleotides outside the gene matches: 8. The CDR3 is 15 residues long. The CDR3 sequence is CASSKTGGELETQYF. CDR3 in DNA: TGTGCCAGCAGCAAGACAGGGGGCGAATTGGAGACCCAGTACTTC.

The genes are TRBV20-1 and TRBJ2-3; 8 nucleotides match TRBD2. After removal of 5 bases from V and 5 bases from J, the junction contained 6 bases not matched to a gene. CDR3 length: 13 residues. The germline V gene has CDR1 DFQATT and CDR2 SNEGSKA (reference sequence). The CDR3 sequence: CSARAGDRDTQYF. CDR3 coding DNA: TGCAGTGCTCGAGCGGGAGATAGAGATACGCAGTATTTT.

This clonotype came up many times. The rearrangement links TRBV15 to TRBJ1-4, with TRBD1 as a possible D gene (5 bases). The germline gives CDR1 LNHNV, CDR2 YYDKDF (reference sequence). CDR3 length equals 17 residues. V lost 3 bases to trimming and J lost 5 bases, with 19 bases between them. The CDR3 DNA reads as TGTGCCACCAGCAGCCCGTTGGGTTCGGGGGGAAATGAAAAACTGTTTTTT. Translating gives CATSSPLGSGGNEKLFF. The entire variable domain, with the rest obtained from reference TRBV15 and TRBJ1-4, is as follows: DAMVIQNPRYQVTQFGKPVTLSCSQTLNHNVMYWYQQKSSQAPKLLFHYYDKDFNNEADTPDNFQSRRPNTSFCFLDIRSPGLGDTAMYLCATSSPLGSGGNEKLFFGSGTQLSVL.

This clonotype was counted many times. The rearrangement uses TRBV3-1 and TRBJ2-1; D is unclear. The CDR3 consists of 13 residues. V lost 4 bases and J lost 3, with 7 bases in between. CDR1 is LGHDT, CDR2 YNNKEL, per germline (reference sequence). The CDR3, as DNA: TGTGCCAGCAGCCGGGTGCGCTACAATGAGCAGTTCTTC. This encodes CASSRVRYNEQFF.

The rearrangement joins TRBV18 to TRBJ2-7, with 11 bases identical to TRBD2. The germline V gene has CDR1 KGHSH and CDR2 LQKENI. The length of the CDR3 is 15 residues. V gave up 4 bases and J gave up 3 bases; unmatched junction bases: 5. CDR3 nucleotides: TGTGCCAGCTCACTAGCGGGAGGGAGCTACTACGAGCAGTACTTC. As protein: CASSLAGGSYYEQYF.

This chain joins TRBV6-2 or TRBV6-3 and TRBJ2-5, with TRBD1 as a possible D gene (5 bases). The CDR3 covers 14 residues. CDR1 is MNHEY, CDR2 SVGEGT, per germline. Trimming pared 4 bases from V and 5 bases from J, leaving 14 bases between. This CDR3 is CASSSGRAEETQYF. CDR3 DNA: TGTGCCAGCAGTTCGGGCAGGGCCGAGGAGACCCAGTACTTC.

This clonotype was seen more than once but under ten times. In nucleotides, the CDR3 is TGTGCCACCAGCAGACCCGACATCGGCGAACTGTTTTTT. Translated, it gives CATSRPDIGELFF. The J gene is TRBJ1-4, the V gene TRBV15; D not resolved. There are 13 residues in the CDR3. Per the germline V gene, CDR1 is LNHNV and CDR2 is YYDKDF (reference sequence). V was clipped by 2 bases and J by 12 bases, with 13 bases between them. The variable domain in full, with the rest retrieved from reference TRBV15 and TRBJ1-4, is DAMVIQNPRYQVTQFGKPVTLSCSQTLNHNVMYWYQQKSSQAPKLLFHYYDKDFNNEADTPDNFQSRRPNTSFCFLDIRSPGLGDTAMYLCATSRPDIGELFFGSGTQLSVL.

This clonotype was observed at least ten times. The chain employs TRBV7-2 and TRBJ2-5; 8 nucleotides line up with TRBD1. The CDR3 spans 13 residues. V shed 6 bases and J 2 bases; nucleotides not matched to a gene: 2. Germline loops: CDR1 SGHTA, CDR2 FQGNSA. CDR3 nucleotides: TGTGCCAGCAGGCGGACAGGGCAAGAGACCCAGTACTTC. Translation gives CASRRTGQETQYF.

There are many counts of this clonotype. The chain combines TRBV7-6 with TRBJ2-3; D remains unclear. Germline loops: CDR1 SGHVS, CDR2 FNYEAQ. The germline V and J ends were trimmed by 2 bases and 5 bases, with 5 bases remaining between them. CDR3 length: 12 amino acids. The CDR3 loop reads CASSLWKDTQYF. The CDR3 DNA reads as TGTGCCAGCAGCTTATGGAAAGATACGCAGTATTTT.

J is TRBJ2-1 and V is TRBV19, with D hard to call. The CDR3 length is 13 residues. The germline CDR1 and CDR2 sequences are LNHDA and SQIVND (reference sequence). V lost 3 bases and J lost 3, with 6 bases in between. Written as DNA, the CDR3 is TGTGCCAGTAGTATGAACAACTACAATGAGCAGTTCTTC. Translation gives CASSMNNYNEQFF.

The sample holds a few counts of this clonotype. The J gene is TRBJ2-3, the V gene TRBV7-2; D unclear. The length of the CDR3 is 12 residues. Germline lookup yields CDR1 SGHTA and CDR2 FQGNSA. V lost 5 bases and J lost 4, with 7 bases in between. The CDR3 protein is CASSRTADTQYF. CDR3 coding DNA: TGTGCCAGCAGCCGCACGGCAGATACGCAGTATTTT.

The chain recombines TRBV7-2 with TRBJ1-2; 7 nucleotides line up with TRBD1. The germline V gene has CDR1 SGHTA and CDR2 FQGNSA. The CDR3 runs to 14 residues. Losses at the gene ends were 5 bases for V and 6 bases for J; bases not matched to a gene: 9. Written as DNA, the CDR3 is TGTGCCAGCAGCACACGACAGGGTTTTGATGGCTACACCTTC. It yields the protein CASSTRQGFDGYTF.

This chain connects TRBV19 to TRBJ2-2; maybe TRBD2 (5 bases). Germline-derived CDR1 and CDR2 are LNHDA and SQIVND (reference sequence). This CDR3 region has 14 residues. Deletions cut 6 bases from V and 4 bases from J, with 12 bases between. The CDR3 loop is CASSSGPGTGELFF. As DNA, the CDR3 is TGTGCCAGTAGCAGCGGTCCGGGCACCGGGGAGCTGTTTTTT.

The gene calls are TRBV15 and TRBJ2-3, with no clear D. Trimming removed 6 bases from V and 2 bases from J, with 15 bases in between. Germline V gene lookup returns CDR1 LNHNV and CDR2 YYDKDF (reference sequence). This CDR3 has 15 amino acids. This CDR3 is CATRARRIHTDTQYF. Here the CDR3 DNA reads TGTGCCACCAGGGCCCGACGAATACACACAGATACGCAGTATTTT.

This clonotype was found many times. The chain couples TRBV4-1 to TRBJ2-3, with D possibly matching TRBD2 (5 bases). Per germline, CDR1 MGHRA and CDR2 YSYEKL. The CDR3 covers 12 residues. With 5 bases removed from V and 5 bases from J, the gap between germline ends came to 8 bases. CDR3 amino acids: CASSYEGDTQYF. CDR3 bases: TGCGCCAGCAGCTACGAGGGAGATACGCAGTATTTT.

Note on this clonotype: A junction end diverges from the germline sequence, so it may reflect a read error. The chain is built from TRBV12-5 and TRBJ1-5; 9 bases line up with TRBD1. This CDR3 has 15 amino acids. Germline V gene sequence: CDR1 LGHNT, CDR2 FRNRAP. The CDR3 reads CASGSLDRGNQSQHF. CDR3 nucleotide sequence: TGTGCTAGTGGTTCCCTAGACAGGGGGAATCAGTCCCAGCATTTT.

DNA for the CDR3: TGTGCCAGCCGGGGGTTGATCTACGAGCAGTACTTC. The encoded protein is CASRGLIYEQYF. This chain uses TRBV28 with TRBJ2-7; a weak D match, TRBD2 (6 bases). Germline V gene sequence: CDR1 MDHEN, CDR2 SYDVKM. The V and J ends lost 8 bases and 3 bases respectively, with 11 bases between them. The CDR3 runs to 12 residues.

In nucleotides, the CDR3 is TGCGCCAGCGGATTAGCGGGGGCAGGGGATACGCAGTATTTT. Translation gives CASGLAGAGDTQYF. V gene TRBV5-1 combines with J gene TRBJ2-3; 9 nucleotides match TRBD2. V was pared by 7 bases and J by 6 bases, with 9 bases of the junction left unmatched. The germline V gene has CDR1 SGHRS and CDR2 YFSETQ. This CDR3 comprises 14 residues.

In this sample, this clonotype turned up many times. The V call is TRBV7-2, the J call TRBJ1-6, with D unclear. Per germline, CDR1 SGHTA and CDR2 FQGNSA. The CDR3 has 13 amino acids. With 4 bases removed from V and 10 bases from J, the gap between germline ends came to 11 bases. Written as DNA, the CDR3 is TGTGCCAGCAGCTCCGACCCGCAATCACCCCTCCACTTT. It translates to CASSSDPQSPLHF.

This chain uses TRBV28 with TRBJ1-1; tentative D call: TRBD1 (5 bases). Germline CDR1 MDHEN, CDR2 SYDVKM. V was cut by 2 bases and J by 11 bases, with 9 bases left in between. The length of the CDR3 is 11 residues. Here the CDR3 reads CASSLRDLAFF. DNA of the CDR3: TGTGCCAGCAGTTTAAGGGACCTTGCTTTCTTT.

The chain carries TRBV6-5 and TRBJ2-3, with 10 bases identical to TRBD2. The CDR3 loop spans 15 amino acids. With 4 bases clipped from V and 2 bases from J, the junction kept 3 bases outside the gene matches. Per the germline V gene, CDR1 is MNHEY and CDR2 is SVGAGI. CDR3: CASSSLAGATDTQYF. For the CDR3, the DNA is TGTGCCAGCAGTTCTCTAGCGGGAGCCACAGATACGCAGTATTTT.

V and J are TRBV5-6 and TRBJ2-4; 7 positions agree with TRBD1. CDR3 size: 13 residues. Trimming at V came to 4 bases and at J to 6 bases, leaving 4 bases not matched to a gene. Germline CDR1 reads SGHDT; CDR2 reads YYEEEE. The chain's CDR3 is CASSEGQANIQYF. The CDR3 bases are TGTGCCAGCAGCGAAGGACAGGCAAACATTCAGTACTTC.

The genes are TRBV5-8 and TRBJ1-6; D is ambiguous. Per the germline V gene, CDR1 is SGHTS and CDR2 is YDEGEE. The CDR3 totals 16 residues. Trimming left V 4 bases short and J 0 bases short, with 11 bases between. CDR3 sequence: CASSLSESSYNSPLHF. CDR3 DNA: TGTGCCAGCAGCCTTTCAGAGAGCTCCTATAATTCACCCCTCCACTTT. Together with reference TRBV5-8 and TRBJ1-6, the CDR3 gives the full variable domain: EAGVTQSPTHLIKTRGQQATLRCSPISGHTSVYWYQQALGLGLQFLLWYDEGEERNRGNFPPRFSGRQFPNYSSELNVNALELEDSALYLCASSLSESSYNSPLHFGNGTRLTVT.

In regard to this clonotype: This could be a read error, since a much larger clone is one nucleotide away. Since the CDR3 does not end with the conserved phenylalanine or tryptophan, this likely comes from a read error. V is TRBV5-6 and J is TRBJ1-2; unclear D gene. Looked up from germline, CDR1 is SGHDT and CDR2 is YYEEEE. The CDR3 consists of 14 residues. V was trimmed by 5 bases and J by 8 bases, leaving 19 bases between them. The CDR3: CASSRLAPGIGYTY. Written as DNA, the CDR3 is TGTGCCAGCAGTCGACTGGCCCCGGGTATCGGCTACACCTAC.